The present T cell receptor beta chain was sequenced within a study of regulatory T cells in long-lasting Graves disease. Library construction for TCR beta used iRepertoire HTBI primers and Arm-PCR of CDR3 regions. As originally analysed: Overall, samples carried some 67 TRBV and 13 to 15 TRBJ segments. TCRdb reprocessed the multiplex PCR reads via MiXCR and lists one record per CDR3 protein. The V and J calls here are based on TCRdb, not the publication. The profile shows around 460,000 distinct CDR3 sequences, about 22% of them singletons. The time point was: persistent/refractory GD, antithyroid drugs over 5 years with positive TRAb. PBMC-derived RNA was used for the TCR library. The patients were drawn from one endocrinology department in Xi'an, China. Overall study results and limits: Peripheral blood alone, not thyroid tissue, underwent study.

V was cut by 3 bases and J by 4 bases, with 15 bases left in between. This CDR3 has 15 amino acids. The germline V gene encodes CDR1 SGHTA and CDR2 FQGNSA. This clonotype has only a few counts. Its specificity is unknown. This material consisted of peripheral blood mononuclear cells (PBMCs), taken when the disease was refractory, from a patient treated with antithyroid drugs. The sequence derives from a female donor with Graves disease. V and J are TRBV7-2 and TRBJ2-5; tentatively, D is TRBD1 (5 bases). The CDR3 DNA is TGTGCCAGCAGCTTTACACAGGTCCGGAGAGAGACCCAGTACTTC. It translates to CASSFTQVRRETQYF.